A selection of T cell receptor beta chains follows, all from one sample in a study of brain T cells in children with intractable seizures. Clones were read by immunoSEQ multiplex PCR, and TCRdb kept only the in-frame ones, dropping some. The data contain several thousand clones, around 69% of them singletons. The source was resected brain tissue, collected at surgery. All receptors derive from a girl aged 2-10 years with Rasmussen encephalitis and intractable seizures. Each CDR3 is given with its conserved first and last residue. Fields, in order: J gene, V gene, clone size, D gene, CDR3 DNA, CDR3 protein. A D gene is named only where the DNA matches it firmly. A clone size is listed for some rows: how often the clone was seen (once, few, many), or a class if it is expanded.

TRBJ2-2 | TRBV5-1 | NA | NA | TGCGCCAGCAGGGTCCGGGACCGAGGTTCCGGGGAGCTGTTTTTT | CASRVRDRGSGELFF
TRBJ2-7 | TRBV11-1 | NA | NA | TGTGCCAGCAGCTTAGCGCCAGGGGGACTCTACGAGCAGTACTTC | CASSLAPGGLYEQYF
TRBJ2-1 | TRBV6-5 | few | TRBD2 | TGTGCCAGTCACGCGGGACTAGCGTCGAATGAGCAGTTCTTC | CASHAGLASNEQFF
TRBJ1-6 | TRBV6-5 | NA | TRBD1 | TGTGCCAGCAGTTACTACGACAGGGGGCATAATTCACCCCTCCACTTT | CASSYYDRGHNSPLHF
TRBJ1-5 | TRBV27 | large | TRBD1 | TGTGCCAGCAGTCACTCCTACAGGGGGAATCAGCCCCAGCATTTT | CASSHSYRGNQPQHF
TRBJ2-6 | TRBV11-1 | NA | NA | TGTGCCAGCAGCTTAGCTCGGTCCTCTGGGGCCAACGTCCTGACTTTC | CASSLARSSGANVLTF
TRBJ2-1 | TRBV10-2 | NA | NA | TGCGCCAGCGACCCAATAGGGGCCTACAATGAGCAGTTCTTC | CASDPIGAYNEQFF
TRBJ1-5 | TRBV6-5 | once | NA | TGTGCCAGCAGTCAGGGGTCTAGCAATCAGCCCCAGCATTTT | CASSQGSSNQPQHF
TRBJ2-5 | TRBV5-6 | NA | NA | TGTGCCAGCAGCTTTCGCCAGCTGAAAGAGACCCAGTACTTC | CASSFRQLKETQYF
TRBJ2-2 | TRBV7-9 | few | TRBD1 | TGTGCCAGCAGGACAGGGATCGGGGAGCTGTTTTTT | CASRTGIGELFF
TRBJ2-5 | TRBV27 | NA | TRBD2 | TGTGCCAGCAGTCCCCTGGGGAGGGTGGAAGAGACCCAGTACTTC | CASSPLGRVEETQYF
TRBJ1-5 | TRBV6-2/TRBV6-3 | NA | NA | TGTGCCAGCAGTTACCACGGTAGCAATCAGCCCCAGCATTTT | CASSYHGSNQPQHF
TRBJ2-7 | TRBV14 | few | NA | TGTGCCAGCAGCCATTCCCCCCCGGGACTCCTACGGGGGCAGTACTTC | CASSHSPPGLLRGQYF
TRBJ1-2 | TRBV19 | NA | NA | TGTGCCAGTAGTATAGTTCCCGGGACGTTTTATGGCTACACCTTC | CASSIVPGTFYGYTF
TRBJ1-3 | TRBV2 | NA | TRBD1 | TGTGCCAGAGAAGAGACAGGGGGCTCCGGTGGAAACACCATATATTTT | CAREETGGSGGNTIYF
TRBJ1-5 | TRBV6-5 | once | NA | TGTGCCAGCAGCGCGGGTTGGGACAATCAGCCCCAGCATTTT | CASSAGWDNQPQHF
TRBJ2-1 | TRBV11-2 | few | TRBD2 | TGTGCCAGCAACCTAGCGGGGGGCAACGGTGAGCAGTTCTTC | CASNLAGGNGEQFF
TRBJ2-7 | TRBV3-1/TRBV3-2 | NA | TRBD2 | TGTGCCAGCAGCCGGACTAGCGACCCCTACGAGCAGTACTTC | CASSRTSDPYEQYF
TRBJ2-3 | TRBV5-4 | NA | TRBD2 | TGTGCCAGCAGCTACCGGGGGGGCACAGATACGCAGTATTTT | CASSYRGGTDTQYF
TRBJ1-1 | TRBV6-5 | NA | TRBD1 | TGTGCCAGCAGGGGGACAGGGGGCGCGTATGGGGAAGCTTTCTTT | CASRGTGGAYGEAFF
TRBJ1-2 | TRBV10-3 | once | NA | TGTGCCATCAGTGTTAGGGGTACCTATGGCTACACCTTC | CAISVRGTYGYTF
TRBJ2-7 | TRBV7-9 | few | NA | TGTGCCAGCAGCCCTCAGCACGAGCAGTACTTC | CASSPQHEQYF
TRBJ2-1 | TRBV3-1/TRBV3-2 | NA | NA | TGTGCCAGCAGCCAAGATGGGCAGACTGTCTCCTACAATGAGCAGTTCTTC | CASSQDGQTVSYNEQFF
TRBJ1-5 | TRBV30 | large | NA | TGTGCCTGGAGTTCTGGGTCGAGGCGGCCCCAGCATTTT | CAWSSGSRRPQHF
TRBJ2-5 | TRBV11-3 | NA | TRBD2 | TGTGCCAGCAGCTTAGTGGTAGCGGGGGGGCAAGAGACCCAGTACTTC | CASSLVVAGGQETQYF
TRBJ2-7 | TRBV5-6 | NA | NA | TGTGCCAGCAGCTGGACCTACTCCTACGAGCAGTACTTC | CASSWTYSYEQYF
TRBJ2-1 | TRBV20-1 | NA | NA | TGCAGTGGGGGGGTCTACAATGAGCAGTTCTTC | CSGGVYNEQFF
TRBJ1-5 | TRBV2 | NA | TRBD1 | TGTGCCAGCACCCGGGACAGGAGGAATCAGCCCCAGCATTTT | CASTRDRRNQPQHF
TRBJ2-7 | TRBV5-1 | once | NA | TGCGCCAGCAGCTTGTCTGGGGGACTCTACGAGCAGTACTTC | CASSLSGGLYEQYF
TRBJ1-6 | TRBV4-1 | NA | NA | TGCGCCAGCAGCCAAGAGGGAGGCAGGGGAGGGTCACCCCTCCACTTT | CASSQEGGRGGSPLHF
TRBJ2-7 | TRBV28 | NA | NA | TGTGCCACCCTCCACTACGAGCAGTACTTC | CATLHYEQYF
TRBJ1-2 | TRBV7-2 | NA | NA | TGTGCCAGCAGCCTCCGGTACAGGGTTGAAGACTATGGCTACACCTTC | CASSLRYRVEDYGYTF
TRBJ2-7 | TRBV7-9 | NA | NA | TGTGCCAGCAGCTTAGAATGGGATGGCTACGAGCAGTACTTC | CASSLEWDGYEQYF
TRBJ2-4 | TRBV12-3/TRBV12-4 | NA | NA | TGTGCCAGCAGCCCCTCCGGGGGAAACATTCAGTACTTC | CASSPSGGNIQYF
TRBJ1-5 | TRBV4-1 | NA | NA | TGCGCCAGCAGCCAAGATTTTCCAAGAGATCAGCCCCAGCATTTT | CASSQDFPRDQPQHF
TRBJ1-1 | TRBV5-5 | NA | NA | TGTGCCAGCAGCTCCGAAATAAATGTGGCGGAAGCTTTCTTT | CASSSEINVAEAFF
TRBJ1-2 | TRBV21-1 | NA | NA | TGTGCCAGCAGCAAACGGAGAGAGATCCACTATGGCTACACCTTC | CASSKRREIHYGYTF
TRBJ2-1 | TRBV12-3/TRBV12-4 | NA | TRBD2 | TGTGCCAGCAGTCCCAATACGGCTAGCGGGCAGTTCTTC | CASSPNTASGQFF
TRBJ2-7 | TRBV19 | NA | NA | TGTGCCAGTAGTGTGGATCACAGGTCAGTGATACCCTACGAGCAGTACTTC | CASSVDHRSVIPYEQYF
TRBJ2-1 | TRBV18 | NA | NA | TGTGCCAGCTCACCTCTAGCGATCGATGAGCAGTTCTTC | CASSPLAIDEQFF
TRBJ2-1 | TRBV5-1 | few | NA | TGCGCCAGCAGCCCCCGGGGCGGACTCGAGGATTTTCAGTTCTTC | CASSPRGGLEDFQFF
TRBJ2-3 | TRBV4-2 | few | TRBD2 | TGTGCCAGCAGCCAAGGGCTAGCGGGGGCCAACACAGATACGCAGTATTTT | CASSQGLAGANTDTQYF
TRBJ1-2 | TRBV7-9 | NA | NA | TGTGCCAGCAGCTTAGGCGCCCTAACCGCCTACACCTTC | CASSLGALTAYTF
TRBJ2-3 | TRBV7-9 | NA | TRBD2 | TGTGCCAGCAGCCCTGGGACTAGCGGGCACACAGATACGCAGTATTTT | CASSPGTSGHTDTQYF
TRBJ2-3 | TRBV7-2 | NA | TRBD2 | TGTGCCAGCAGCCATAGCGGGGGGGCTTTAGATACGCAGTATTTT | CASSHSGGALDTQYF
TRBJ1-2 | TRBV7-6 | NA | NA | TGTGCCAGCAGCTTAGCAGGTCGCCATGGCTACACCTTC | CASSLAGRHGYTF
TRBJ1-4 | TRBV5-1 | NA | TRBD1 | TGCGCCAGCAGCTTGGGGGACAGGGGGGACCATAATGAAAAACTGTTTTTT | CASSLGDRGDHNEKLFF
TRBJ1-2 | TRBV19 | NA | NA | TGTGCCAGTAGTATTCTGGGAAACTATGGCTACACCTTC | CASSILGNYGYTF
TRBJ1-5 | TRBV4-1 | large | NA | TGCGCCAGCAGCCAAAGGGCAGCCGAGACAGGTACTCAGCATTTT | CASSQRAAETGTQHF
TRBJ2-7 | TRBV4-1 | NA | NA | TGCGCCAGCAGCCAAGGATTCGCGTACGAGCAGTACTTC | CASSQGFAYEQYF
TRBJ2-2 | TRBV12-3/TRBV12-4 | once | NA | TGTGCCAGCAGTTACACCGGGGAGCTGTTTTTT | CASSYTGELFF
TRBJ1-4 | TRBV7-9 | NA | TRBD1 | TGTGCCAGCAGCCGAAGACCGGGACAGGGGCTTGAAAAACTGTTTTTT | CASSRRPGQGLEKLFF
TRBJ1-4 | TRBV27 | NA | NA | TGTGCCAGCAGTTTACTGGGGAAGGGGAATGAAAAACTGTTTTTT | CASSLLGKGNEKLFF
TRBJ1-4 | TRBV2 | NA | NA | TGTGCCAGCAGTGAAAGAGAAAAACTGTTTTTT | CASSEREKLFF